Shown below are 4 T cell receptor beta chains from a single sample sequenced in a study of HIV-infected patients and healthy controls. TCRdb itself ran the 5' RACE reads through MiXCR, one entry per CDR3 protein. The profile shows some 19,000 distinct CDR3 sequences, about a sixth of them singletons. Sequencing was performed on CD8+ T cells from blood. The source of these receptors is a human donor in good health.

This clonotype came up a few times. The gene calls are TRBV7-9 and TRBJ2-1; 12 bases are a match to TRBD2. The ends lost 5 bases at V and 8 bases at J; junction bases unmatched: 10. CDR3 length: 16 residues. Germline loops: CDR1 SEHNR, CDR2 FQNEAQ (reference sequence). CDR3 sequence: CASSRGLAGGPDEQFF. The DNA of the CDR3 is TGTGCCAGCAGCCGGGGGCTAGCGGGAGGGCCTGATGAGCAGTTCTTC.

The chain couples TRBV19 to TRBJ1-4; 7 bases are shared with TRBD1. The length of the CDR3 is 15 residues. V was clipped by 0 bases and J by 8 bases; unmatched bases: 6. Germline V gene lookup returns CDR1 LNHDA and CDR2 SQIVND (reference sequence). The CDR3 bases are TGTGCCAGTAGTATAGACTGGGGACAGCTCGAAAAACTGTTTTTT. Its translation is CASSIDWGQLEKLFF.

J is TRBJ2-7 and V is TRBV27; D is unclear. V was cut by 2 bases and J by 0 bases, with 11 bases left in between. Germline CDR1 MNHEY, CDR2 SMNVEV (reference sequence). The CDR3 spans 15 residues. The CDR3 region is CASSLALKSSYEQYF. CDR3 sequence (DNA): TGTGCCAGCAGTTTAGCTCTAAAAAGCTCCTACGAGCAGTACTTC.

This clonotype was seen a few times. This chain links TRBV27 with TRBJ2-3; D is unclear. Germline V CDR1 and CDR2: MNHEY, SMNVEV (reference sequence). The ends were cut back, 3 bases at V and 4 bases at J, with 2 bases in the middle. This CDR3 region has 11 residues. This chain's CDR3 is CASSFADTQYF. In DNA form, the CDR3 reads TGTGCCAGCAGTTTCGCAGATACGCAGTATTTT.